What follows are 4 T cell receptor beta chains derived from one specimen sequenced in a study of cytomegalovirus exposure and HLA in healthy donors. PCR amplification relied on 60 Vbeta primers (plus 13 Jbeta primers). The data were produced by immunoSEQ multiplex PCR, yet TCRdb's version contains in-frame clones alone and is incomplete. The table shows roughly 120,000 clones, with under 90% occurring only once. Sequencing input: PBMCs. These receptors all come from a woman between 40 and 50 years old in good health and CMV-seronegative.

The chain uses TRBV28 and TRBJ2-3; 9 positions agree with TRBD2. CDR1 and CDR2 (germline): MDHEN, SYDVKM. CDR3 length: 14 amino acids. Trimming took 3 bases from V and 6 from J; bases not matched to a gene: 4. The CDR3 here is CASSFSGRFDTQYF. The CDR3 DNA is TGTGCCAGCAGTTTTAGCGGGAGATTTGATACGCAGTATTTT.

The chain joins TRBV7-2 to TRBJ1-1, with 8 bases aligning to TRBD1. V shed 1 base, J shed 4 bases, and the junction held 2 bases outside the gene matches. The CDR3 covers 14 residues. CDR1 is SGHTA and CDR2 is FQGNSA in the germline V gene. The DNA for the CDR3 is TGTGCCAGCAGCTTAGGGGACAGGCGCACTGAAGCTTTCTTT. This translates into CASSLGDRRTEAFF.

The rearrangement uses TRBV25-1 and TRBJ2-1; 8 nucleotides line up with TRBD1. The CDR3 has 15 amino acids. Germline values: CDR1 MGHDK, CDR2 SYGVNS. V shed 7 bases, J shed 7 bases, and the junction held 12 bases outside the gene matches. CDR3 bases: TGTGCCAGCAACCGAGACAGGGGTGCGGGGAATGAGCAGTTCTTC. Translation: CASNRDRGAGNEQFF.

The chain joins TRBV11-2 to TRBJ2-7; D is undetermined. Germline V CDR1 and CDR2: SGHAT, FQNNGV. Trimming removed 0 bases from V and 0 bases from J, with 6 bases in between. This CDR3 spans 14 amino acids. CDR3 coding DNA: TGTGCCAGCAGCTTAGAGGTGAGCTCCTACGAGCAGTACTTC. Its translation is CASSLEVSSYEQYF.